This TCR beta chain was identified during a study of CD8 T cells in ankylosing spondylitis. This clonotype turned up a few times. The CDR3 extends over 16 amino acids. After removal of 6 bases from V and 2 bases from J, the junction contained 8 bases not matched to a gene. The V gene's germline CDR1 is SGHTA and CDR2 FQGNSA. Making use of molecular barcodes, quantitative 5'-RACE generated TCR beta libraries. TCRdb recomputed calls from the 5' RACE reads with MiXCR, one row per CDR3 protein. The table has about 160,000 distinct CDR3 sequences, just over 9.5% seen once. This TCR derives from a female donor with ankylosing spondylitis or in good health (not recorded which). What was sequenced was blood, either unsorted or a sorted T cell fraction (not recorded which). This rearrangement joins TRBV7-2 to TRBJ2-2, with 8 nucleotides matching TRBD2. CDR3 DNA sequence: TGTGCCAGCAGTTTTAGCGGGACACCTAACACCGGGGAGCTGTTTTTT. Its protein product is CASSFSGTPNTGELFF.